The rows below give T cell receptor beta chains drawn from one sample of a study of control samples from healthy donors and cancer patients. Clones were read by immunoSEQ multiplex PCR, and TCRdb kept only the in-frame ones, dropping some. The sample consists of 110,000 or so clones, about four fifths of them appearing once. Sequenced input: blood. The receptor set was obtained from a woman in her forties or fifties in good health. The conserved cysteine and the conserved F or W are not part of the CDR3 here. D genes are given only for firm matches.

>TRBD1|TRBJ1-2|TRBV10-3
ATSEDRGNYGYT
>NA|TRBJ1-1|TRBV19
ASSSGDTLNTEAF
>NA|TRBJ1-3|TRBV5-1
ASSPDSSGNTIY
>NA|TRBJ2-5|TRBV5-4
ASSLEGGSETQY
>TRBD2|TRBJ2-7|TRBV7-2
ASSRTGGPLEQY
>TRBD2|TRBJ2-1|TRBV4-3
ASSQDPLKGLVVYNGQF
>NA|TRBJ1-4|TRBV28
ASSTPTGNNEKLF
>NA|TRBJ1-3|TRBV5-1
ASSLDRGGNTIY
>NA|TRBJ1-1|TRBV19
ASSIRGGTEAF
>NA|TRBJ1-2|TRBV29-1
SVEDRLGGGYT
>NA|TRBJ2-3|TRBV15
ATSRDDSNRATDTQY
>TRBD2|TRBJ2-1|TRBV5-6
ASSFGFGGAGNEQF
>NA|TRBJ1-5|TRBV5-5
ASSLEEPTLYQPQH
>NA|TRBJ1-1|TRBV6-2/TRBV6-3
ASSSPGRGTEAF
>NA|TRBJ2-3|TRBV5-1
ASSLANRDTQY
>TRBD2|TRBJ2-7|TRBV27
ASSIAGGPYEQY
>NA|TRBJ2-7|TRBV5-1
ASSFESASYEQY
>TRBD1|TRBJ1-5|TRBV7-2
ASSFGTGYNQPQH
>NA|TRBJ2-3|TRBV5-1
ASSLDTGLSQY
>TRBD2|TRBJ2-7|TRBV27
ASSLSLAELEQY
>NA|TRBJ2-1|TRBV19
ASSPATGEQF
>NA|TRBJ1-1|TRBV7-2
ASTRGTGGTEAF
>TRBD1|TRBJ2-7|TRBV4-3
ASSQGQGANEQY
>NA|TRBJ2-4|TRBV6-1
ASSEALLAKNIQY
>NA|TRBJ1-6|TRBV18
ASSPQDLSYNSPLH
>TRBD1|TRBJ2-5|TRBV5-1
ASSAGQGRQETQY
>TRBD1|TRBJ1-6|TRBV5-4
ASSYWTGEVSPLH
>NA|TRBJ1-2|TRBV20-1
SASPLATLGDYGYT
>TRBD1|TRBJ1-5|TRBV28
ASRAPGGLEPQH
>NA|TRBJ2-7|TRBV29-1
SVRAPVGNEQY
>TRBD1|TRBJ1-1|TRBV11-3
ASSSRQGVVVEAF
>NA|TRBJ2-1|TRBV11-3
ASRKGGTAFNEQF
>NA|TRBJ2-7|TRBV6-2/TRBV6-3
ASSYYGQGEQY
>TRBD1|TRBJ1-1|TRBV5-4
ASSKGQAATEAF